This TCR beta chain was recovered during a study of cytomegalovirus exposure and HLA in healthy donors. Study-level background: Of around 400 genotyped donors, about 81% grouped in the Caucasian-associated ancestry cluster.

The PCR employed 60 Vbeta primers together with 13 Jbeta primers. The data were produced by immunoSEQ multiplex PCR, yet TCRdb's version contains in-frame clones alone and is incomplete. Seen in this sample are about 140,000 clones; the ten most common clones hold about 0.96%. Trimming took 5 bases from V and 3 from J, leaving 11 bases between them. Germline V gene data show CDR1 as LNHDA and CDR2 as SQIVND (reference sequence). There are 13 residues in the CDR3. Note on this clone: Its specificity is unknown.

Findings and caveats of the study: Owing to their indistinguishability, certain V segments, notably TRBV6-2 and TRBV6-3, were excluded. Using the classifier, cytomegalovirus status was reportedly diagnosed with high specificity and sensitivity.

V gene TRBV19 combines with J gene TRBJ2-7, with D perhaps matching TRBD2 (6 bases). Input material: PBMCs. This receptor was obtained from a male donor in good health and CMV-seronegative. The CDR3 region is CASSAGPFYEQYF. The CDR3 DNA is TGTGCCAGTAGTGCGGGACCCTTCTACGAGCAGTACTTC.